This T cell receptor (beta chain) was captured by sequencing in a study of CD8 T cells in ankylosing spondylitis. Study-wide points: Relatively scarce in peripheral blood, disease-linked clones were CD8+. A TCR beta motif of eight highly homologous variants appeared characteristic of ankylosing spondylitis blood. Disease-linked clones were reportedly significantly enriched in matched ankylosing spondylitis synovial fluid. Earlier literature documents some of the motif variants in reactive arthritis synovial fluid and blood.

This clonotype showed up just a few times. Its antigen is unknown. The TCR beta libraries were generated through quantitative 5'-RACE incorporating molecular barcodes. One entry per CDR3 protein results from TCRdb running MiXCR on the 5' RACE reads. This sample yields under 950,000 distinct CDR3 sequences, of which around 19% are seen a single time; 15% to 20% belongs to the top ten. Sequencing was carried out using blood, either unsorted or a sorted T cell fraction (not recorded which). The source is a male donor with ankylosing spondylitis.

In nucleotides, the CDR3 is TGTGCCAGCAGCTTAAGGGGACTCACCGCAGATACGCAGTATTTT. The encoded protein is CASSLRGLTADTQYF. The chain recombines TRBV7-2 with TRBJ2-3, with D perhaps TRBD2 (6 bases). The CDR3 loop spans 15 amino acids. Between the trimmed V and J ends, which lost 2 bases and 4 bases, there was a span of 13 bases. Per the germline V gene, CDR1 is SGHTA and CDR2 is FQGNSA.